The rows below give T cell receptor beta chains drawn from one sample of a study of cytomegalovirus exposure and HLA in healthy donors. Generated by immunoSEQ multiplex PCR, the TCRdb table keeps only in-frame clones and is missing some. Of about 150,000 clones in the sample, more than 70% were seen once. Input material: PBMCs. These receptors were taken from a woman between 40 and 50 years old in good health and CMV-seropositive. Each CDR3 is given with its conserved first and last residue. D genes are given only for firm matches. The size of a clone is reported for some rows only, either as once, few or many, or as a class for expanded clones.

J: TRBJ2-1; D: .; V: TRBV7-6; size: .; CDR3: CASSAGGLASSGTSEQFF; DNA: TGTGCCAGCAGCGCCGGAGGACTGGCTAGTTCGGGAACTTCTGAGCAGTTCTTC
J: TRBJ2-1; D: TRBD1; V: TRBV30; size: .; CDR3: CAWRKGQGVLKQFF; DNA: TGTGCCTGGAGAAAGGGACAGGGGGTTTTGAAGCAGTTCTTC
J: TRBJ1-5; D: TRBD1; V: TRBV19; size: .; CDR3: CASSTTGAQHF; DNA: TGTGCCAGTAGTACGACAGGGGCCCAGCATTTT
J: TRBJ2-7; D: .; V: TRBV2; size: .; CDR3: CASSPVYEQYF; DNA: TGTGCCAGCAGCCCTGTATACGAGCAGTACTTC
J: TRBJ1-1; D: .; V: TRBV11-2; size: once; CDR3: CASSIQGAWSGINTEAFF; DNA: TGTGCCAGCAGCATACAGGGTGCCTGGAGTGGGATAAACACTGAAGCTTTCTTT
J: TRBJ2-4; D: TRBD2; V: TRBV30; size: .; CDR3: CAWNSGRSAPKNIQYF; DNA: TGTGCCTGGAATAGCGGGAGATCGGCACCAAAAAACATTCAGTACTTC
J: TRBJ1-5; D: TRBD1; V: TRBV6-1; size: .; CDR3: CASSATGDSNQPQHF; DNA: TGTGCCAGCAGTGCTACAGGGGACAGCAATCAGCCCCAGCATTTT
J: TRBJ2-7; D: .; V: TRBV27; size: .; CDR3: CASSRGDRTYEQYF; DNA: TGTGCCAGCAGCAGGGGAGACCGAACCTACGAGCAGTACTTC
J: TRBJ2-3; D: .; V: TRBV15; size: .; CDR3: CATREVASTDTQYF; DNA: TGTGCCACCCGAGAGGTCGCTAGCACAGATACGCAGTATTTT
J: TRBJ2-7; D: .; V: TRBV7-9; size: .; CDR3: CASSPDRREQYF; DNA: TGTGCCAGCAGCCCGGACAGAAGAGAGCAGTACTTC
J: TRBJ1-2; D: TRBD1; V: TRBV5-1; size: .; CDR3: CASSLGDRDYGYTF; DNA: TGCGCCAGCAGCTTGGGGGACAGGGACTATGGCTACACCTTC
J: TRBJ2-7; D: .; V: TRBV30; size: .; CDR3: CACATGSGSYEQYF; DNA: TGTGCCTGCGCAACCGGGAGTGGATCCTACGAGCAGTACTTC
J: TRBJ2-7; D: TRBD2; V: TRBV11-3; size: .; CDR3: CASSRLLAGGAYEQYF; DNA: TGTGCCAGCAGCCGCCTCTTAGCGGGAGGGGCCTACGAGCAGTACTTC
J: TRBJ2-7; D: TRBD2; V: TRBV27; size: .; CDR3: CASSPRLAGGYEQYF; DNA: TGTGCCAGCAGTCCGAGACTAGCGGGAGGGTACGAGCAGTACTTC
J: TRBJ1-2; D: TRBD1; V: TRBV18; size: .; CDR3: CASSPPDRADGYTF; DNA: TGTGCCAGCTCACCCCCGGACAGGGCCGATGGCTACACCTTC
J: TRBJ2-7; D: TRBD1; V: TRBV7-8; size: .; CDR3: CASSFLAGGYEQYF; DNA: TGTGCCAGCAGCTTCCTAGCAGGGGGCTACGAGCAGTACTTC
J: TRBJ1-1; D: TRBD1; V: TRBV9; size: .; CDR3: CASAQGAPMNTEAFF; DNA: TGTGCCAGCGCCCAGGGGGCGCCGATGAACACTGAAGCTTTCTTT
J: TRBJ2-7; D: TRBD2; V: TRBV30; size: .; CDR3: CAWRLAGGNYEQYF; DNA: TGTGCCTGGAGGCTAGCGGGTGGAAACTACGAGCAGTACTTC
J: TRBJ2-1; D: .; V: TRBV27; size: .; CDR3: CASSWGVANEQFF; DNA: TGTGCCAGCAGTTGGGGAGTGGCCAATGAGCAGTTCTTC
J: TRBJ2-1; D: .; V: TRBV18; size: .; CDR3: CASSPWASAREQFF; DNA: TGTGCCAGCTCACCATGGGCTAGCGCACGTGAGCAGTTCTTC
J: TRBJ2-7; D: .; V: TRBV7-2; size: .; CDR3: CASSFLTGTYEQYF; DNA: TGTGCCAGCAGCTTTTTGACAGGAACCTACGAGCAGTACTTC
J: TRBJ1-1; D: TRBD1; V: TRBV6-6; size: .; CDR3: CASSLKAGGTEAFF; DNA: TGTGCCAGCTCCCTTAAGGCAGGGGGCACTGAAGCTTTCTTT
J: TRBJ2-7; D: TRBD2; V: TRBV5-4; size: .; CDR3: CASSKTSDYEQYF; DNA: TGTGCCAGCAGCAAGACTAGCGACTACGAGCAGTACTTC
J: TRBJ2-7; D: .; V: TRBV2; size: .; CDR3: CASGTSYEQYF; DNA: TGTGCCAGTGGGACATCCTACGAGCAGTACTTC
J: TRBJ2-3; D: TRBD2; V: TRBV7-6; size: .; CDR3: CASSPPAGGRGTDTQYF; DNA: TGTGCCAGCAGCCCACCCGCGGGGGGCAGGGGCACAGATACGCAGTATTTT
J: TRBJ1-3; D: .; V: TRBV25-1; size: .; CDR3: CASSADTGYSDTIYF; DNA: TGTGCCAGCAGTGCCGACACAGGGTACTCGGACACCATATATTTT
J: TRBJ2-3; D: TRBD1; V: TRBV5-4; size: .; CDR3: CASSRQGISTDTQYF; DNA: TGTGCCAGCAGCCGACAGGGGATTAGCACAGATACGCAGTATTTT
J: TRBJ2-7; D: TRBD2; V: TRBV5-6; size: .; CDR3: CASSLGGVSYEQYF; DNA: TGTGCCAGCAGCCTCGGGGGGGTTTCCTACGAGCAGTACTTC
J: TRBJ2-5; D: TRBD2; V: TRBV10-3; size: .; CDR3: CAISEGIAGAVGTQYF; DNA: TGTGCTATCAGTGAGGGGATAGCGGGAGCGGTGGGGACCCAGTACTTC
J: TRBJ2-7; D: .; V: TRBV1; size: .; CDR3: CTSSQRRLAGWSSYEQYF; DNA: TGCACCAGCAGCCAAAGGCGACTAGCGGGTTGGAGCTCCTACGAGCAGTACTTC
J: TRBJ2-1; D: .; V: TRBV5-1; size: .; CDR3: CASSLAVTGIYNEQFF; DNA: TGCGCCAGCAGCTTGGCGGTGACAGGCATTTACAATGAGCAGTTCTTC
J: TRBJ2-3; D: TRBD2; V: TRBV7-3; size: .; CDR3: CASSLSSKRGVTDTQYF; DNA: TGTGCCAGCAGCTTAAGTTCGAAGCGGGGGGTCACAGATACGCAGTATTTT
J: TRBJ2-1; D: TRBD1; V: TRBV12-5; size: .; CDR3: CASGRSGQGTNEQFF; DNA: TGTGCTAGTGGCCGATCGGGACAGGGAACCAATGAGCAGTTCTTC
J: TRBJ2-2; D: .; V: TRBV10-3; size: .; CDR3: CAISEPGARNTGELFF; DNA: TGTGCCATCAGTGAGCCAGGCGCCCGTAACACCGGGGAGCTGTTTTTT
J: TRBJ1-5; D: .; V: TRBV30; size: .; CDR3: CAWSVPGLGNQPQHF; DNA: TGTGCCTGGAGTGTCCCAGGGTTGGGCAATCAGCCCCAGCATTTT
J: TRBJ2-5; D: TRBD1; V: TRBV7-8; size: few; CDR3: CASSPVGQGQETQYF; DNA: TGTGCCAGCAGCCCAGTGGGACAGGGCCAAGAGACCCAGTACTTC
J: TRBJ2-3; D: TRBD2; V: TRBV7-3; size: .; CDR3: CASSLGRGTSGRTDTQYF; DNA: TGTGCCAGCAGCTTAGGGAGGGGGACTAGCGGGAGGACAGATACGCAGTATTTT
J: TRBJ2-7; D: .; V: TRBV30; size: .; CDR3: CAWSVRGRSVYEQYF; DNA: TGTGCCTGGAGTGTCCGAGGAAGAAGTGTCTACGAGCAGTACTTC
J: TRBJ2-7; D: .; V: TRBV19; size: .; CDR3: CASSIGAGRYEQYF; DNA: TGTGCCAGTAGTATCGGGGCAGGGAGGTACGAGCAGTACTTC
J: TRBJ2-4; D: TRBD2; V: TRBV28; size: .; CDR3: CASSPLAGGGNIQYF; DNA: TGTGCCAGCAGCCCCCTAGCGGGAGGTGGGAACATTCAGTACTTC
J: TRBJ2-1; D: .; V: TRBV6-5; size: .; CDR3: CASSYSRQDNEQFF; DNA: TGTGCCAGCAGTTACTCGAGACAGGACAATGAGCAGTTCTTC
J: TRBJ2-3; D: TRBD1; V: TRBV7-3; size: .; CDR3: CASSLKSLVGQGKGTDTQYF; DNA: TGTGCCAGCAGCTTAAAGAGCCTTGTCGGACAGGGAAAGGGCACAGATACGCAGTATTTT
J: TRBJ2-7; D: .; V: TRBV6-1; size: .; CDR3: CASSGPRTGIIYEQYF; DNA: TGTGCCAGCAGTGGTCCTCGGACGGGGATTATCTACGAGCAGTACTTC